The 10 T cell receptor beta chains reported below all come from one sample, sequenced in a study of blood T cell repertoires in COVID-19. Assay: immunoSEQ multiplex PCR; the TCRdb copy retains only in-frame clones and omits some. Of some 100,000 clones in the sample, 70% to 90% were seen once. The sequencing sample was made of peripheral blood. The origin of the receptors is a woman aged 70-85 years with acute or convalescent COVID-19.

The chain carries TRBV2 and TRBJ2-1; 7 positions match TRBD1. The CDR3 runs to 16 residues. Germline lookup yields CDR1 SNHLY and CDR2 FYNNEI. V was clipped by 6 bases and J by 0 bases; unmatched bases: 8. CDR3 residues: CASRDRRSSSYNEQFF. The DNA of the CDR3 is TGTGCCAGCAGGGACAGGAGGTCGTCCTCCTACAATGAGCAGTTCTTC.

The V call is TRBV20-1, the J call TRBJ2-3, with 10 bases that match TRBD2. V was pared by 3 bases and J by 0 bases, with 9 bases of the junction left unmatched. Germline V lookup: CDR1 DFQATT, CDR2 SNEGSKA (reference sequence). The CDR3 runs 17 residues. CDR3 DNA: TGCAGTGCTAGTCTCCTAGCGGGGGTTTCTAGCACAGATACGCAGTATTTT. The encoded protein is CSASLLAGVSSTDTQYF.

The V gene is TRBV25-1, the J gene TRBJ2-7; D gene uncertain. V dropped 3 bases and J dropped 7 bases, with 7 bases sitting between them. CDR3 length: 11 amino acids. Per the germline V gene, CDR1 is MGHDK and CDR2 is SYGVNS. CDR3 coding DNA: TGTGCCAGCAGTGACCGGGTAGAGCAGTACTTC. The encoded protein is CASSDRVEQYF.

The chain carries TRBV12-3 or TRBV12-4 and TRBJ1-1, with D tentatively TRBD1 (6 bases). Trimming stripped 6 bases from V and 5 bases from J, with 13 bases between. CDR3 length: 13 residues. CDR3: CASSANRVTEAFF. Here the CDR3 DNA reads TGTGCCAGCAGCGCTAACAGGGTAACTGAAGCTTTCTTT.

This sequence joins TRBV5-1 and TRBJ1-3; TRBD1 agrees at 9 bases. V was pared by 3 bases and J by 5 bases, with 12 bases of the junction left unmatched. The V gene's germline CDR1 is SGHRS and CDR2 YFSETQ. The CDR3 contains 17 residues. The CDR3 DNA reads TGCGCCAGCAGCTGGTCCCCTCTCGGACAGGGGAGAAACACCATATATTTT. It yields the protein CASSWSPLGQGRNTIYF.

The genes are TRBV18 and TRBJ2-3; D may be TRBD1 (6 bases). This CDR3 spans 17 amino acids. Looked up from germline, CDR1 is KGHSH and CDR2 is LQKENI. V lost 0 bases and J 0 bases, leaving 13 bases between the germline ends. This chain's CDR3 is CASSPPKGTQSTDTQYF. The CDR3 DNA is TGTGCCAGCTCACCACCGAAAGGGACACAGAGCACAGATACGCAGTATTTT.

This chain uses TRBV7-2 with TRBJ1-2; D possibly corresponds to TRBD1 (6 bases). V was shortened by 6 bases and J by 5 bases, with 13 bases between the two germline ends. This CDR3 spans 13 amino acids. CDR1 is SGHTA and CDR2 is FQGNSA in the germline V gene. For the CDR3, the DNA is TGTGCCAGCAGTGACGGACAGAAATATGGCTACACCTTC. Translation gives CASSDGQKYGYTF.

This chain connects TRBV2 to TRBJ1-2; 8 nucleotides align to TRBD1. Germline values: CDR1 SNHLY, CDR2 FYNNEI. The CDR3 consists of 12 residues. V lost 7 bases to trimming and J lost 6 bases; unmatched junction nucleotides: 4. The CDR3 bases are TGTGCCAGCATCTTGGACAGGGATGGCTACACCTTC. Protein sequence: CASILDRDGYTF.

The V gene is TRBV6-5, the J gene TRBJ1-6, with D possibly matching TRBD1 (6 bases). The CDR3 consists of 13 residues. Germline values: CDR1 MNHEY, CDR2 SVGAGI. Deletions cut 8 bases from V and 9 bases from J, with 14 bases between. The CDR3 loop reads CASGGGSSSPLHF. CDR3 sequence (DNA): TGTGCCAGCGGGGGGGGCTCTAGTTCACCCCTCCACTTT.

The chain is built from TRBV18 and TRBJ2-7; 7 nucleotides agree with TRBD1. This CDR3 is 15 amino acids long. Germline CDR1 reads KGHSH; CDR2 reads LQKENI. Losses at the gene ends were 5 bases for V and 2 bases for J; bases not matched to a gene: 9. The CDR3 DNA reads TGTGCCAGCTCAACAAGGGGACAGCCCACCTACGAGCAGTACTTC. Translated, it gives CASSTRGQPTYEQYF.